This T cell receptor beta chain was sequenced for a study of response to subunit inactivated influenza vaccine. General study findings and limits: That few new T cells are recruited by each seasonal influenza vaccination was the authors' suggestion.

This clonotype was counted at least ten times. Antigen unknown. Trimming left V 7 bases short and J 3 bases short, with 15 bases between. The germline V gene has CDR1 SQVTM and CDR2 ANQGSEA. The CDR3 consists of 14 residues. TCRdb itself ran the RT-PCR reads through MiXCR, one entry per CDR3 protein. Of hundreds of thousands of distinct CDR3 sequences listed, 12% are singletons. The V call is TRBV29-1, the J call TRBJ2-2; TRBD2 is a possible D gene (6 bases). The sample was PBMCs from blood, taken on the day of vaccination. The TCR sequence derives from a man aged 45-60 years who received an inactivated influenza vaccine. CDR3 sequence (DNA): TGCAGCGCAAAGCCGGGACTCTACACCGGGGAGCTGTTTTTT. It is translated as CSAKPGLYTGELFF.